This T cell receptor beta chain appears in the sequencing data of a study of blood T cell repertoires in COVID-19. Whole-study context: Italy, Spain and the United States were the sources of the convalescent and acute COVID-19 samples. The cDNA or gDNA used as material had been derived from T cells, B-cell-depleted T cells, or PBMCs.

Participants were aged about 18 to 95 years, lived in under 25 US areas, and enrolled virtually. The V segment lost 4 bases and the J segment 13 bases; nucleotides outside the gene matches: 17. Germline CDR1 and CDR2: KGHDR and SFDVKD. The CDR3 runs to 16 residues. Original methodology: Using reference gene primer amplification, nucleated cell counts were estimated. Sequencing used immunoSEQ multiplex PCR; TCRdb keeps in-frame clones, though not all of them. Clone size and the V and J calls come from that table; the DNA yielded D and trimming. The sample records about 270,000 clones, 75% to 90% being singletons.

This receptor was obtained from a young woman with acute COVID-19. The sample comprised PBMCs or T cells enriched from blood (not recorded which). The chain carries TRBV24-1 and TRBJ2-1, with 8 bases fitting TRBD1. DNA for the CDR3: TGTGCCACCAGTGAGGGGACAGGTATCGTTGGCATTACTCAGTTCTTC. This encodes CATSEGTGIVGITQFF.